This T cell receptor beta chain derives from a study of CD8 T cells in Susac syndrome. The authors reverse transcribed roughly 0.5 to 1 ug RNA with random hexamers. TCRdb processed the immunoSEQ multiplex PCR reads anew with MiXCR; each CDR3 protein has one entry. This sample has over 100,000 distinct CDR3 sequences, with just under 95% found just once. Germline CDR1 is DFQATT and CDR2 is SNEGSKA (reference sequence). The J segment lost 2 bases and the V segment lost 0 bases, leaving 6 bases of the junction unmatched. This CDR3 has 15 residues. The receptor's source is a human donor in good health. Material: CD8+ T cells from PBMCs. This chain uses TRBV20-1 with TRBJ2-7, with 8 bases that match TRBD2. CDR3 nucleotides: TGCAGTGCTAGAGATTCGTTCGGGGGGGCCTACGAGCAGTACTTC. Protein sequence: CSARDSFGGAYEQYF.